These 17 T cell receptor beta chains originate from one sample sequenced in a study of blood T cells in healthy people across ages. The second PCR ran roughly 6 to 11 cycles with a sample-barcoded 5' primer and J-beta primers. Using its own MiXCR run on the 5' RACE reads, TCRdb lists one record per CDR3 protein. This table holds about a million distinct CDR3 sequences, just over 50% found once. Sequencing was done on a sample of blood. All receptors derive from a woman between 55 and 75 years old in good health.

The chain combines TRBV7-9 with TRBJ2-3; 8 positions agree with TRBD2. V trimming: 5 bases; J trimming: 4 bases; junction bases outside the gene matches: 11. Germline V gene data show CDR1 as SEHNR and CDR2 as FQNEAQ (reference sequence). The CDR3 extends over 16 amino acids. The CDR3 is CASSPNSGAQADTQYF. CDR3 nucleotides: TGTGCCAGCAGCCCGAATAGCGGGGCCCAAGCAGATACGCAGTATTTT.

V usage is TRBV12-3 or TRBV12-4 and J usage is TRBJ2-1; 10 nucleotides agree with TRBD2. The CDR3 is made up of 14 amino acids. The junction had 7 bases not matched to a gene; V was cut back by 2 bases and J by 12 bases. CDR3 DNA: TGTGCCAGCAGTTTAATAGGAGCGGGAGGGGGGCAGTTCTTC. Protein sequence: CASSLIGAGGGQFF.

This clonotype occurred a few times. This chain connects TRBV9 to TRBJ2-7; no clear D. Trimming removed 0 bases from V and 3 bases from J, with 10 bases in between. The CDR3 sequence is 14 residues long. The germline V gene encodes CDR1 SGDLS and CDR2 YYNGEE. This CDR3 is CASSVVVRYYEQYF. The CDR3 DNA sequence: TGTGCCAGCAGCGTAGTTGTCCGGTACTACGAGCAGTACTTC.

The chain couples TRBV21-1 to TRBJ2-4. TRBV21-1 is termed a pseudogene. The CDR3 is 16 residues long. The CDR3 spells CASSTTPELAKNIQYF. CDR3 nucleotide sequence: TGTGCCAGCAGCACTACGCCGGAACTAGCCAAAAACATTCAGTACTTC.

The chain has TRBV20-1 and TRBJ2-7; 7 bases align to TRBD1. The J segment lost 2 bases and the V segment lost 3 bases, leaving 4 bases of the junction unmatched. CDR1 is DFQATT, CDR2 SNEGSKA, per germline (reference sequence). This CDR3 contains 13 residues. CDR3 in amino acids: CSARGTATYEQYF. CDR3 bases: TGCAGTGCTAGGGGGACAGCGACCTACGAGCAGTACTTC.

This clonotype was seen a handful of times. The chain links TRBV4-1 to TRBJ2-5, with 9 bases matching TRBD2. Per germline, CDR1 MGHRA and CDR2 YSYEKL. Unmatched junction bases numbered 8, after V lost 4 bases and J lost 5 bases. The CDR3 spans 15 residues. In DNA form, the CDR3 reads TGCGCCAGCAGCCCTCAACTAGCGGGTGGGGAGACCCAGTACTTC. Translated: CASSPQLAGGETQYF.

The chain joins TRBV9 to TRBJ2-5, with D maybe TRBD2 (6 bases). The DNA end is a closer match to TRBJ2-7, so the J assignment may be wrong. The CDR3 has 14 residues. The V gene's germline CDR1 is SGDLS and CDR2 YYNGEE. CDR3 in amino acids: CASSVGGVAYEQYF. CDR3 coding DNA: TGTGCCAGCAGCGTAGGGGGGGTAGCCTACGAGCAGTACTTC.

This sequence joins TRBV29-1 and TRBJ1-2, with D perhaps TRBD1 (5 bases). From germline, CDR1 is SQVTM and CDR2 ANQGSEA. The CDR3 is 11 amino acids. The V end was cut by 7 bases, the J end by 2 bases, with 8 bases between. DNA of the CDR3: TGCAGCGCGACAGAGAACTATGGCTACACCTTC. Amino acids: CSATENYGYTF.

The chain has TRBV5-1 and TRBJ2-3; D is unclear. Germline CDR1 and CDR2: SGHRS and YFSETQ. Trimming took off 4 bases at V and 0 bases at J, with 15 bases between the two ends. CDR3 length equals 16 residues. In DNA, the CDR3 is TGCGCCAGCAGCCACTCGAGGCACCCTAGCACAGATACGCAGTATTTT. This gives the protein CASSHSRHPSTDTQYF.

In this sample, this clonotype turned up a few times. This chain connects TRBV20-1 to TRBJ2-4, with 9 bases fitting TRBD1. This CDR3 is 18 amino acids long. CDR1 is DFQATT and CDR2 is SNEGSKA in the germline V gene (reference sequence). Trimming took 1 base from V and 3 from J; bases not matched to a gene: 13. In DNA, the CDR3 is TGCAGTGCTAGAGCCCCTTTTCTGACAGGGGGTGACAAAAACATTCAGTACTTC. Amino acid sequence: CSARAPFLTGGDKNIQYF.

About this clonotype itself: This is likely a read error, given that the CDR3 carries no conserved phenylalanine or tryptophan at its end. The chain recombines TRBV4-2 with TRBJ2-5; TRBD2 is a possible D gene (5 bases). V dropped 0 bases and J dropped 9 bases, with 11 bases sitting between them. The CDR3 length is 13 residues. CDR1 and CDR2 (germline): LGHNA, YNFKEQ. The CDR3 DNA reads TGTGCCAGCAGCCAAGACGGAAGAGCGGCCCAGTACCTC. This translates into CASSQDGRAAQYL.

This clonotype was recorded a few times. V usage is TRBV4-3 and J usage is TRBJ2-7; TRBD1 matches at 8 bases. This CDR3 is 15 amino acids long. Trimming took 4 bases from V and 2 from J; bases not matched to a gene: 7. The germline CDR1 and CDR2 sequences are LGHNA and YSLEER. The DNA of the CDR3 is TGCGCCAGCAGCCCGTCGGGACAGGAAGCCTACGAGCAGTACTTC. Its protein is CASSPSGQEAYEQYF.

The sample holds many counts of this clonotype. The rearrangement uses TRBV29-1 and TRBJ2-7; 10 bases line up with TRBD2. V trimming: 3 bases; J trimming: 0 bases; junction bases outside the gene matches: 8. The CDR3 is made up of 16 amino acids. Germline CDR1 and CDR2: SQVTM and ANQGSEA. The CDR3 protein is CSVDLYRTSGSYEQYF. The CDR3 nucleotides are TGCAGCGTTGACTTATACCGGACTAGCGGCTCCTACGAGCAGTACTTC.

This clonotype was seen once. The chain has TRBV10-1 and TRBJ1-4; 7 bases map to TRBD1. The CDR3 contains 13 residues. V shed 3 bases and J 7 bases; nucleotides not matched to a gene: 2. Germline V gene sequence: CDR1 WNHNN, CDR2 SYGVQD (reference sequence). CDR3 bases: TGCGCCAGCAGTGAAGGGACAGCTGAAAAACTGTTTTTT. The encoded protein is CASSEGTAEKLFF.

The chain is built from TRBV6-6 and TRBJ2-1, with D unresolved. CDR3 length equals 13 residues. The V and J ends lost 2 bases and 7 bases respectively, with 9 bases between them. Germline V gene data show CDR1 as MNHNY and CDR2 as SVGAGI (reference sequence). The CDR3 DNA follows: TGTGCCAGCAGTTACCATGGCGCAAATGAGCAGTTCTTC. Protein sequence: CASSYHGANEQFF.

The chain links TRBV27 to TRBJ2-1, with 7 bases that match TRBD2. The CDR3 contains 16 residues. The germline CDR1 and CDR2 sequences are MNHEY and SMNVEV (reference sequence). V was clipped by 7 bases and J by 3 bases; unmatched bases: 12. The CDR3 DNA reads as TGTGCCAGCACCCCCGGAGTGAGCGGGAACTACAATGAGCAGTTCTTC. Translation gives CASTPGVSGNYNEQFF.

This clonotype turned up a few times. The rearrangement links TRBV5-1 to TRBJ2-1, with D maybe TRBD1 (6 bases). Trimming left V 3 bases short and J 8 bases short, with 12 bases between. CDR1 is SGHRS, CDR2 YFSETQ, per germline. The CDR3 length is 13 residues. CDR3 protein: CASSWRTEDEQFF. The CDR3 DNA is TGCGCCAGCAGCTGGCGGACAGAGGATGAGCAGTTCTTC.